This record concerns one T cell receptor beta chain sequence. It has no known antigen specificity. Base qualities are missing; no much larger clone stands one base away. The data were taken from a study of Ad26.COV2.S vaccination and SARS-CoV-2 variants (dated by TCRdb to about 2021). For context, the study as a whole: Donors in the vaccine arm were drawn from COV1001, a phase I-IIa trial of Ad26.COV2.S in healthy adults that was multicentre, randomized, double-blind and placebo-controlled. Ad26.COV2.S was given intramuscularly at 5x10^10 or 1x10^11 viral particles, as a single shot or as two shots 56 days apart. TCRbeta repertoire sequencing was used to assess the specificity and breadth of SARS-CoV-2-reactive T cell receptors after Ad26.COV2.S vaccination. A total of approximately 30 samples were included in the TCR-sequenced set, comprising roughly 19 Ad26.COV2.S vaccine recipients, 5 placebo recipients and 8 SARS-CoV-2 convalescent individuals. Trial participants were randomized into five groups of five, in which low-dose or high-dose Ad26.COV2.S was given once or twice, or placebo was given on both occasions. Investigators did not know the trial group allocation while performing experiments and assessing outcomes.

The junction carries 5 bases between V and J, which are trimmed by 0 bases and 2 bases respectively. CDR1 and CDR2 were assigned from the germline V gene as KGHSH and LQKENI. The CDR3 starts with the cysteine, ends with the phenylalanine, and has 15 residues. Only the CDR3 portion is preserved as DNA: 45 bases, with reading frame beginning at the first base. The treatment or condition tag for this specimen amounts to: some 20 received Ad26.COV2.S at low or high dose, single or two shots; 5 received placebo; per-sample allocation not given. For vaccine and placebo recipients, repertoires were sequenced using samples collected on day 63 after the first injection. In Cohort 1b, about 27 adults aged 18-55 years were enrolled at a single site in Boston, USA, between 29 July and 7 August 2020. Ad26.COV2.S was a replication-incompetent adenovirus type 26 vector expressing a prefusion-stabilized SARS-CoV-2 spike protein from the original Wuhan strain.

The immunoSEQ Assay was used to sequence TCRbeta CDR3 regions. After extraction, genomic DNA underwent amplification by bias-controlled multiplex PCR, followed by high-throughput sequencing. The authors' pipeline ran thus. To quantify the absolute abundance of each unique TCRbeta CDR3 region, sequences were collapsed and filtered. T cell fraction was estimated by normalizing TCRbeta template counts to usable DNA, which was measured by amplifying reference genes present in all nucleated cells. Repertoire TCRs were annotated as SARS-CoV-2-specific by exact matching of V gene, CDR3 amino acid sequence and J gene to a known reactive TCR set. MIRA supplied the reference SARS-CoV-2 TCR set, which was filtered for enrichment in COVID-19-positive ImmuneCODE repertoires so that public or cross-reactive TCRs were removed. Based on the MIRA antigens, annotated TCRs were further analysed at the level of specific ORF or position within ORF. Depth was the summed frequency of annotated unique rearrangements, while breadth was defined as annotated unique rearrangements over total unique productive rearrangements. TCR breadth was compared between groups using two-sided Wilcoxon rank-sum tests. Sourced from immuneACCESS, this table was stored by TCRdb with only in-frame sequences that have V and J called. A share of the clones is absent; for the studies checked, an unresolved V gene accounts for under half, and the remainder has no known explanation. V, J and clone size derive from that table, while D and trimming were established from the DNA sequence. The sample data list a few hundred thousand clones, and about nine tenths of these were observed just once. The ten largest clones take up approximately 5.8% of the sample.

On the study overall, not on this receptor specifically: Comparable non-spike TCR breadth was observed between vaccine and placebo recipients, consistent with only spike being contained in the vaccine. Higher spike-specific TCR breadth was observed in Ad26.COV2.S recipients than in placebo recipients (P = 0.0014). The authors noted that the TCR breadth and depth analyses may have underestimated total T cell responses. Substantial breadth of spike-specific CD8+ and CD4+ T cell responses was reported after vaccination. The study lacked the statistical power to compare responses across vaccine doses or regimens.

The material was peripheral blood, obtained in a trial of Ad26.COV2.S vaccine versus placebo. This receptor was obtained from a person aged 18-65 years who received the Ad26.COV2.S COVID-19 vaccine or a placebo. The chain joins TRBV18 to TRBJ2-6; a confident D gene designation cannot be given. In nucleotide form, the sequence is TGTGCCAGCTCACCACCGATCGCTGGGGCCAACGTCCTGACTTTC. This codes for CASSPPIAGANVLTF.